The rows below give T cell receptor beta chains drawn from one sample of a study of blood T cell repertoires in COVID-19. Method: immunoSEQ multiplex PCR; TCRdb's copy keeps in-frame clones and lacks some. This sample has hundreds of thousands of clones, with 87% found just once. The sequenced sample was peripheral blood. The receptors shown here come from a woman aged 45-65 years who had recovered from COVID-19. The CDR3 runs from the conserved cysteine through the conserved F or W. Fields, in order: D gene, V gene, clone size, J gene, CDR3 protein, CDR3 DNA. A D gene is named only where the DNA matches it firmly. Part of the rows lack a size; the others show once, few, many or a class for expanded clones.

d_gene: -
v_gene: TRBV30
abundance: -
j_gene: TRBJ1-2
CDR3aa: CAWSQGITGYGYTF
CDR3nt: TGTGCCTGGAGTCAGGGAATAACAGGGTATGGCTACACCTTC

d_gene: -
v_gene: TRBV12-1
abundance: -
j_gene: TRBJ2-3
CDR3aa: CASSPPSTGTDTQYF
CDR3nt: TGTGCCAGCAGCCCCCCTAGCACTGGCACAGATACGCAGTATTTT

d_gene: TRBD1
v_gene: TRBV28
abundance: once
j_gene: TRBJ1-4
CDR3aa: CASSRDRERKLFF
CDR3nt: TGTGCCAGCAGTCGGGACAGGGAACGAAAACTGTTTTTT

d_gene: -
v_gene: TRBV5-1
abundance: -
j_gene: TRBJ2-5
CDR3aa: CASSLAIKGSGETQYF
CDR3nt: TGCGCCAGCAGCTTGGCCATAAAGGGGAGCGGGGAGACCCAGTACTTC

d_gene: TRBD2
v_gene: TRBV27
abundance: -
j_gene: TRBJ2-1
CDR3aa: CASSVSGNFYNEQFF
CDR3nt: TGTGCCAGCAGTGTAAGCGGGAATTTCTACAATGAGCAGTTCTTC

d_gene: -
v_gene: TRBV11-2
abundance: -
j_gene: TRBJ2-1
CDR3aa: CASSSPSVPSNEQFF
CDR3nt: TGTGCCAGCAGCAGTCCTAGCGTTCCTAGCAATGAGCAGTTCTTC

d_gene: -
v_gene: TRBV19
abundance: -
j_gene: TRBJ1-3
CDR3aa: CASSIGARSGNTIYF
CDR3nt: TGTGCCAGTAGTATAGGGGCCCGCTCTGGAAACACCATATATTTT

d_gene: TRBD1
v_gene: TRBV6-5
abundance: -
j_gene: TRBJ1-6
CDR3aa: CASTSRTGSNSPLHF
CDR3nt: TGTGCCAGCACTAGCAGGACAGGGAGTAATTCACCCCTCCACTTT

d_gene: -
v_gene: TRBV6-2/TRBV6-3
abundance: -
j_gene: TRBJ1-3
CDR3aa: CASSYSRQFPGNTIYF
CDR3nt: TGTGCCAGCAGTTACTCGCGACAGTTCCCCGGAAACACCATATATTTT

d_gene: -
v_gene: TRBV5-1
abundance: -
j_gene: TRBJ2-5
CDR3aa: CASSFIPGGQETQYF
CDR3nt: TGCGCCAGCAGCTTCATCCCCGGGGGCCAAGAGACCCAGTACTTC

d_gene: -
v_gene: TRBV18
abundance: -
j_gene: TRBJ1-2
CDR3aa: CASSPGPGLEYGYTF
CDR3nt: TGTGCCAGCTCACCAGGCCCGGGACTGGAGTATGGCTACACCTTC

d_gene: TRBD2
v_gene: TRBV9
abundance: -
j_gene: TRBJ2-2
CDR3aa: CATSWGLAAPTGELFF
CDR3nt: TGTGCCACCTCCTGGGGACTAGCGGCTCCCACCGGGGAGCTGTTTTTT

d_gene: -
v_gene: TRBV30
abundance: -
j_gene: TRBJ2-2
CDR3aa: CACFIGQTNTGELFF
CDR3nt: TGTGCCTGCTTTATTGGACAGACGAACACCGGGGAGCTGTTTTTT

d_gene: TRBD1
v_gene: TRBV3-1/TRBV3-2
abundance: -
j_gene: TRBJ1-3
CDR3aa: CASSLGTGPGNTIYF
CDR3nt: TGTGCCAGCAGCCTCGGGACAGGGCCTGGAAACACCATATATTTT

d_gene: -
v_gene: TRBV7-9
abundance: once
j_gene: TRBJ1-1
CDR3aa: CASSFPQMNTEAFF
CDR3nt: TGTGCCAGCAGCTTTCCCCAGATGAACACTGAAGCTTTCTTT

d_gene: TRBD1
v_gene: TRBV9
abundance: -
j_gene: TRBJ2-7
CDR3aa: CASSGAGTGGTYEQYF
CDR3nt: TGTGCCAGCAGCGGAGCGGGGACAGGGGGCACCTACGAGCAGTACTTC

d_gene: -
v_gene: TRBV29-1
abundance: many
j_gene: TRBJ2-7
CDR3aa: CSVEEGRLTF
CDR3nt: TGCAGCGTTGAAGAGGGCAGGTTAACCTTC

d_gene: TRBD2
v_gene: TRBV9
abundance: -
j_gene: TRBJ2-3
CDR3aa: CASSVKREDSTDTQYF
CDR3nt: TGTGCCAGCAGCGTAAAGCGGGAGGATAGCACAGATACGCAGTATTTT

d_gene: -
v_gene: TRBV7-2
abundance: -
j_gene: TRBJ2-5
CDR3aa: CASSLSGSRETQYF
CDR3nt: TGTGCCAGCAGCCTATCGGGGAGCCGAGAGACCCAGTACTTC

d_gene: TRBD1
v_gene: TRBV5-1
abundance: -
j_gene: TRBJ2-7
CDR3aa: CASSLTGSGEQYF
CDR3nt: TGCGCCAGCAGCCTGACAGGGTCAGGCGAGCAGTACTTC

d_gene: -
v_gene: TRBV30
abundance: -
j_gene: TRBJ1-2
CDR3aa: CAWSVGGVRYGYTF
CDR3nt: TGTGCCTGGAGTGTTGGGGGGGTAAGGTATGGCTACACCTTC

d_gene: TRBD1
v_gene: TRBV11-2
abundance: -
j_gene: TRBJ1-3
CDR3aa: CASSPGTGGNGNTIYF
CDR3nt: TGTGCCAGCAGCCCCGGGACAGGGGGCAATGGAAACACCATATATTTT

d_gene: -
v_gene: TRBV6-5
abundance: -
j_gene: TRBJ2-7
CDR3aa: CATGEDPYEQYF
CDR3nt: TGTGCCACCGGGGAGGACCCCTACGAGCAGTACTTC

d_gene: TRBD1
v_gene: TRBV13
abundance: -
j_gene: TRBJ1-2
CDR3aa: CASSSMPGQGLYGYTF
CDR3nt: TGTGCCAGCAGCTCGATGCCGGGACAGGGGCTCTATGGCTACACCTTC

d_gene: -
v_gene: TRBV19
abundance: -
j_gene: TRBJ2-7
CDR3aa: CASSLRVNSYEQYF
CDR3nt: TGTGCCAGTAGTCTTCGAGTCAATTCCTACGAGCAGTACTTC

d_gene: TRBD1
v_gene: TRBV30
abundance: -
j_gene: TRBJ1-1
CDR3aa: CAWGGGWATEAFF
CDR3nt: TGTGCCTGGGGAGGGGGCTGGGCCACTGAAGCTTTCTTT

d_gene: -
v_gene: TRBV4-3
abundance: -
j_gene: TRBJ2-1
CDR3aa: CASSQDTLSYNEQFF
CDR3nt: TGCGCCAGCAGCCAAGACACCCTATCCTACAATGAGCAGTTCTTC

d_gene: TRBD2
v_gene: TRBV4-2
abundance: -
j_gene: TRBJ2-1
CDR3aa: CASSPERMWGGYNEQFF
CDR3nt: TGTGCCAGCAGCCCCGAGAGAATGTGGGGGGGTTACAATGAGCAGTTCTTC

d_gene: -
v_gene: TRBV4-3
abundance: -
j_gene: TRBJ1-5
CDR3aa: CASSQEAGSNQPQHF
CDR3nt: TGCGCCAGCAGCCAAGAAGCCGGTTCCAATCAGCCCCAGCATTTT

d_gene: TRBD2
v_gene: TRBV7-9
abundance: -
j_gene: TRBJ2-1
CDR3aa: CASSFTTSGYTYNEQFF
CDR3nt: TGTGCCAGCAGCTTCACGACTAGCGGGTATACCTACAATGAGCAGTTCTTC

d_gene: TRBD2
v_gene: TRBV13
abundance: -
j_gene: TRBJ2-1
CDR3aa: CASSPTSGGASEQFF
CDR3nt: TGTGCCAGCAGCCCCACTAGCGGGGGGGCCAGTGAGCAGTTCTTC

d_gene: TRBD1
v_gene: TRBV5-1
abundance: -
j_gene: TRBJ1-1
CDR3aa: CASSLEQGNEAFF
CDR3nt: TGCGCCAGCAGCTTGGAACAGGGGAATGAAGCTTTCTTT

d_gene: TRBD1
v_gene: TRBV5-4
abundance: -
j_gene: TRBJ1-4
CDR3aa: CASSPTGGDEKLFF
CDR3nt: TGTGCCAGCAGCCCGACAGGGGGGGATGAAAAACTGTTTTTT

d_gene: TRBD1
v_gene: TRBV6-1
abundance: -
j_gene: TRBJ2-7
CDR3aa: CASSEDHGTGATYEQYF
CDR3nt: TGTGCCAGCAGTGAAGACCATGGGACAGGGGCTACCTACGAGCAGTACTTC

d_gene: -
v_gene: TRBV12-3/TRBV12-4
abundance: -
j_gene: TRBJ2-1
CDR3aa: CASRQDSYNEQFF
CDR3nt: TGTGCCAGCAGACAAGACAGTTACAATGAGCAGTTCTTC

d_gene: TRBD1
v_gene: TRBV18
abundance: -
j_gene: TRBJ1-6
CDR3aa: CASSPVRDRVNSPLHF
CDR3nt: TGTGCCAGCTCACCTGTCAGGGACAGGGTGAATTCACCCCTCCACTTT

d_gene: TRBD1
v_gene: TRBV27
abundance: many
j_gene: TRBJ2-7
CDR3aa: CASSPRWTGSSYEQYF
CDR3nt: TGTGCCAGCAGTCCCAGGTGGACAGGGAGCTCCTACGAGCAGTACTTC

d_gene: -
v_gene: TRBV10-3
abundance: once
j_gene: TRBJ1-2
CDR3aa: CAISESGANYGYTF
CDR3nt: TGTGCCATCAGTGAGTCAGGGGCGAACTATGGCTACACCTTC

d_gene: TRBD1
v_gene: TRBV5-1
abundance: -
j_gene: TRBJ1-2
CDR3aa: CASSLGRGRLDYGYTF
CDR3nt: TGCGCCAGCAGCTTGGGTAGGGGGCGTCTGGACTATGGCTACACCTTC

d_gene: -
v_gene: TRBV4-3
abundance: few
j_gene: TRBJ2-1
CDR3aa: CASSFISGDNEQFF
CDR3nt: TGCGCCAGCAGTTTTATTTCCGGGGACAATGAGCAGTTCTTC

d_gene: -
v_gene: TRBV10-3
abundance: once
j_gene: TRBJ1-4
CDR3aa: CAIRDQGANEKLFF
CDR3nt: TGTGCCATCAGAGACCAGGGCGCAAACGAAAAACTGTTTTTT

d_gene: -
v_gene: TRBV19
abundance: -
j_gene: TRBJ1-5
CDR3aa: CASSRYGDSNQPQHF
CDR3nt: TGTGCCAGTAGTAGGTACGGAGATAGCAATCAGCCCCAGCATTTT

d_gene: -
v_gene: TRBV5-6
abundance: -
j_gene: TRBJ2-7
CDR3aa: CASSQTGIQIYEQYF
CDR3nt: TGTGCCAGCAGCCAAACAGGGATCCAAATCTACGAGCAGTACTTC

d_gene: TRBD1
v_gene: TRBV15
abundance: -
j_gene: TRBJ2-3
CDR3aa: CATSNGQAFTDTQYF
CDR3nt: TGTGCCACCAGCAATGGACAGGCATTCACAGATACGCAGTATTTT

d_gene: TRBD1
v_gene: TRBV29-1
abundance: -
j_gene: TRBJ2-7
CDR3aa: CSVEGTGGSWYEQYF
CDR3nt: TGCAGCGTTGAAGGTACAGGGGGTTCCTGGTACGAGCAGTACTTC

d_gene: TRBD1
v_gene: TRBV19
abundance: -
j_gene: TRBJ1-1
CDR3aa: CASSTHRGHNTEAFF
CDR3nt: TGTGCCAGTAGTACCCACAGGGGGCACAACACTGAAGCTTTCTTT

d_gene: TRBD1
v_gene: TRBV18
abundance: -
j_gene: TRBJ2-2
CDR3aa: CASSQTGTGNTGELFF
CDR3nt: TGTGCCAGCTCACAAACCGGGACAGGGAACACCGGGGAGCTGTTTTTT

d_gene: -
v_gene: TRBV4-2
abundance: -
j_gene: TRBJ2-3
CDR3aa: CASSQDRSTDTQYF
CDR3nt: TGTGCCAGCAGCCAAGACCGGAGCACAGATACGCAGTATTTT

d_gene: -
v_gene: TRBV14
abundance: -
j_gene: TRBJ2-1
CDR3aa: CASSQGLGGQEFF
CDR3nt: TGTGCCAGCAGCCAAGGGCTCGGGGGGCAAGAGTTCTTC

d_gene: -
v_gene: TRBV6-6
abundance: -
j_gene: TRBJ1-3
CDR3aa: CASSFHRETGNTIYF
CDR3nt: TGTGCCAGCAGTTTCCACAGGGAAACTGGAAACACCATATATTTT

d_gene: -
v_gene: TRBV6-5
abundance: -
j_gene: TRBJ1-4
CDR3aa: CASSYSRETNEKLFF
CDR3nt: TGTGCCAGCAGTTACTCGAGGGAAACTAATGAAAAACTGTTTTTT

d_gene: -
v_gene: TRBV7-6
abundance: -
j_gene: TRBJ2-2
CDR3aa: CASSSQLGQTNTGELFF
CDR3nt: TGTGCCAGCAGCTCCCAACTCGGACAGACGAACACCGGGGAGCTGTTTTTT

d_gene: -
v_gene: TRBV13
abundance: once
j_gene: TRBJ1-5
CDR3aa: CASSLIDQPQHF
CDR3nt: TGTGCCAGCAGCTTAATCGATCAGCCCCAGCATTTT